The sequence of this T cell receptor (beta chain) was determined in a study of monozygotic twins with inflammatory bowel disease. Overall study results and limits: Researchers report that IBD patients shared fewer clonotypes with others than healthy twins, especially amid disease activity. It was observed that concordant and discordant twins did not differ in repertoire similarity, possibly given limited power. No separation of different T cell subtypes was possible.

The UMIs contained a 6-nucleotide sample barcode. They were added by template switching during cDNA synthesis. TCRdb reprocessed the 5' RACE reads, keeping one entry per CDR3 protein, no DNA. This table holds 350,000 to 500,000 distinct CDR3 sequences. The CDR3 runs 11 residues. Germline lookup yields CDR1 DFQATT and CDR2 SNEGSKA (reference sequence). About this clonotype itself: Its antigen is unidentified.

V gene TRBV20-1 combines with J gene TRBJ2-7. This clonotype was sampled from a human donor with ulcerative colitis or Crohn's disease, or a healthy co-twin of an affected twin (not recorded which). Source material: blood. The CDR3 sequence is CSAGGTYEQYF.